The 20 T cell receptor beta chains reported below all come from one sample, sequenced in a study of beta chain features in type 1 diabetes. Sequencing targeted expressed TCRB transcripts, as all isolated RNA had been reverse transcribed. Only in-frame clones appear in the TCRdb table, and some are missing; sequencing was by immunoSEQ multiplex PCR. The repertoire holds about 370,000 clones, with around 16% as singletons. Sequences were obtained from naive CD4+ T cells from blood. All receptors derive from a woman under 30 in good health.

This clone was observed a handful of times. DNA for the CDR3: TGTGCCAGCAGCTTCGACTTTTATGGCTACACCTTC. Translating it yields CASSFDFYGYTF. The chain recombines TRBV7-9 with TRBJ1-2; D ambiguous. The V end lost 3 bases, the J end lost 5 bases, and 7 bases lay between the germline ends. Looked up from germline, CDR1 is SEHNR and CDR2 is FQNEAQ (reference sequence). The CDR3 totals 12 residues.

V and J are TRBV10-3 and TRBJ2-7; 7 bases align to TRBD2. The CDR3 length is 17 residues. CDR1 ENHRY and CDR2 SYGVKD come from the germline V gene. J was trimmed by 0 bases and V by 4 bases; bases with no gene match: 12. The CDR3 loop reads CAISAGGLAYLSYEQYF. CDR3 sequence (DNA): TGTGCCATCAGTGCGGGGGGTCTAGCGTACCTCTCCTACGAGCAGTACTTC.

This chain links TRBV14 with TRBJ2-7; 10 nucleotides agree with TRBD1. The CDR3 has 16 amino acids. Germline loops: CDR1 SGHDN, CDR2 FVKESK. J lost 3 bases, V lost 1 base, and 6 bases had no gene match. The CDR3 reads CASSQARDRGLYEQYF. CDR3 in DNA: TGTGCCAGCAGCCAAGCAAGGGACAGGGGCCTCTACGAGCAGTACTTC.

V gene TRBV7-2 combines with J gene TRBJ2-7; the match to TRBD1 covers 9 bases. Trimming removed 8 bases from V and 7 bases from J; junction bases left unmatched: 18. This CDR3 is built from 16 residues. Germline V gene data show CDR1 as SGHTA and CDR2 as FQGNSA. The CDR3, as DNA: TGTGCCAGCGCATTCCAAGGGGGGACAGGGTCGCTTGAGCAGTACTTC. Protein sequence: CASAFQGGTGSLEQYF.

In DNA form, the CDR3 reads TGTGCCAGCAGCGCAACCACAGGGATGAACACTGAAGCTTTCTTT. This sequence encodes CASSATTGMNTEAFF. The chain links TRBV9 to TRBJ1-1, with D tentatively TRBD1 (6 bases). This CDR3 comprises 15 residues. V was trimmed by 3 bases and J by 0 bases, leaving 12 bases between them. Germline values: CDR1 SGDLS, CDR2 YYNGEE.

This clone occurred a few times. The V call is TRBV30, the J call TRBJ1-2, with 9 positions matching TRBD1. CDR3 size: 14 residues. Unmatched junction bases numbered 11, after V lost 5 bases and J lost 7 bases. Germline assignment: CDR1 GTSNPN and CDR2 SVGIG (reference sequence). CDR3 residues: CAWAGQGVTRGYTF. CDR3 DNA sequence: TGTGCCTGGGCGGGACAGGGAGTGACTCGTGGCTACACCTTC.

This clone has only a few counts. This chain uses TRBV30 with TRBJ1-5, with TRBD1 identical over 9 bases. This CDR3 is built from 15 residues. Germline lookup yields CDR1 GTSNPN and CDR2 SVGIG (reference sequence). Trimming cost V 0 bases and J 6 bases; bases outside gene matches: 6. In DNA, the CDR3 is TGTGCCTGGAGTGTGACAGGGGGACTCGCTCAGCCCCAGCATTTT. It translates to CAWSVTGGLAQPQHF.

The gene calls are TRBV29-1 and TRBJ2-5; 11 bases line up with TRBD2. There are 14 residues in the CDR3. The V gene's germline CDR1 is SQVTM and CDR2 ANQGSEA. After removal of 6 bases from V and 3 bases from J, the junction contained 6 bases not matched to a gene. CDR3 in amino acids: CSVGLAATKETQYF. The CDR3 region has the DNA TGCAGCGTGGGACTAGCGGCCACTAAAGAGACCCAGTACTTC.

This clone was counted a few times. V is TRBV6-5 and J is TRBJ1-1; the D is unclear. The CDR3 is 14 amino acids. Between the trimmed V and J ends, which lost 2 bases and 10 bases, there was a span of 17 bases. Germline CDR1 and CDR2: MNHEY and SVGAGI. The CDR3 DNA is TGTGCCAGCAGTTACAGCCGAAGCCGCTCGGGAGCTTTCTTT. Encoded protein: CASSYSRSRSGAFF.

The chain uses TRBV7-9 and TRBJ1-3, with a tentative D call TRBD1 (5 bases). This CDR3 spans 13 amino acids. Looked up from germline, CDR1 is SEHNR and CDR2 is FQNEAQ (reference sequence). V was pared by 6 bases and J by 3 bases, with 9 bases between. Here the CDR3 reads CASRGLLGNTIYF. The CDR3 coding sequence is TGTGCCAGCAGGGGGCTGCTTGGAAACACCATATATTTT. Full variable domain (rest looked up from reference TRBV7-9 and TRBJ1-3): DTGVSQNPRHKITKRGQNVTFRCDPISEHNRLYWYRQTLGQGPEFLTYFQNEAQLEKSRLLSDRFSAERPKGSFSTLEIQRTEQGDSAMYLCASRGLLGNTIYFGEGSWLTVV.

CDR3 bases: TGTGCCAGCAGGGCCGACAGGGGGCTGACTGGGGCCAACGTCCTGACTTTC. Translated: CASRADRGLTGANVLTF. The gene calls are TRBV28 and TRBJ2-6, with TRBD1 identical over 10 bases. The CDR3 loop spans 17 amino acids. Germline CDR1 is MDHEN and CDR2 is SYDVKM. With 6 bases clipped from V and 2 bases from J, the junction kept 7 bases outside the gene matches.

This clone turned up a few times. The V gene is TRBV29-1, the J gene TRBJ2-7; TRBD2 agrees at 7 bases. The CDR3 loop spans 14 amino acids. Looked up from germline, CDR1 is SQVTM and CDR2 is ANQGSEA. Trimming took 2 bases from V and 6 from J; bases not matched to a gene: 10. The CDR3 sequence: CSVELVAGVGEQYF. CDR3 DNA sequence: TGCAGCGTTGAACTGGTGGCGGGAGTCGGCGAGCAGTACTTC.

This clone was detected a few times. The rearrangement links TRBV9 to TRBJ2-7; 13 bases agree with TRBD2. The CDR3 length is 18 residues. CDR1 and CDR2 from the germline V gene are SGDLS and YYNGEE. With V trimmed by 3 bases and J by 5 bases, 14 bases remained unmatched. The CDR3 coding sequence is TGTGCCAGCAGCGCCGGACTAGCGGGAGCCCGAGGTTTCAACGAGCAGTACTTC. Protein sequence: CASSAGLAGARGFNEQYF.

The V call is TRBV4-2, the J call TRBJ2-2; perhaps TRBD2 as D (5 bases). CDR1 is LGHNA, CDR2 YNFKEQ, per germline. The CDR3 runs to 18 residues. V lost 0 bases, J lost 4 bases, and 18 bases lay in between. The CDR3 coding sequence is TGTGCCAGCAGCCAAGATGGATTTTCAGCGGTGGGCACCGGGGAGCTGTTTTTT. It encodes CASSQDGFSAVGTGELFF.

This clone was counted only a few times. The rearrangement links TRBV28 to TRBJ2-1; D remains ambiguous. The ends were cut back, 2 bases at V and 2 bases at J, with 13 bases in the middle. The CDR3 is made up of 16 amino acids. CDR1 is MDHEN, CDR2 SYDVKM, per germline. The CDR3 loop reads CASSLKRLSTYNEQFF. The CDR3 coding sequence is TGTGCCAGCAGTTTAAAGCGCCTATCGACCTACAATGAGCAGTTCTTC.

This clone appeared a few times. This chain joins TRBV5-8 and TRBJ1-2; D gene ambiguous. Looked up from germline, CDR1 is SGHTS and CDR2 is YDEGEE. The CDR3 consists of 13 residues. V was trimmed by 5 bases and J by 2 bases, leaving 10 bases between them. CDR3 sequence reads: CASSTDNNYGYTF. The DNA for the CDR3 is TGTGCCAGCAGTACCGACAACAACTATGGCTACACCTTC. The full variable domain, rest sourced from reference TRBV5-8 and TRBJ1-2, is EAGVTQSPTHLIKTRGQQATLRCSPISGHTSVYWYQQALGLGLQFLLWYDEGEERNRGNFPPRFSGRQFPNYSSELNVNALELEDSALYLCASSTDNNYGYTFGSGTRLTVV.

This clone showed up just a few times. The V and J genes are TRBV28 and TRBJ1-5, with D maybe TRBD1 (6 bases). Looked up from germline, CDR1 is MDHEN and CDR2 is SYDVKM. This CDR3 is 15 amino acids long. The V and J ends lost 3 bases and 5 bases respectively, with 14 bases between them. For the CDR3, the DNA is TGTGCCAGCAGTTTGACCGACAGGCGGGATCAGCCCCAGCATTTT. This gives the protein CASSLTDRRDQPQHF. The variable domain in full, with the rest retrieved from reference TRBV28 and TRBJ1-5, is DVKVTQSSRYLVKRTGEKVFLECVQDMDHENMFWYRQDPGLGLRLIYFSYDVKMKEKGDIPEGYSVSREKKERFSLILESASTNQTSMYLCASSLTDRRDQPQHFGDGTRLSIL.

The chain couples TRBV19 to TRBJ2-7; D remains ambiguous. The V gene lost 3 bases and the J gene lost 2 bases, with 8 bases spanning the gap. The CDR3 consists of 13 residues. Germline loops: CDR1 LNHDA, CDR2 SQIVND (reference sequence). The CDR3 DNA follows: TGTGCCAGTAGTATCGCAGAAACCTACGAGCAGTACTTC. Translating gives CASSIAETYEQYF.

This clone occurred a few times. The V and J genes are TRBV7-6 and TRBJ2-3; TRBD2 aligns across 12 bases. CDR1 and CDR2 (germline): SGHVS, FNYEAQ. Unmatched junction bases numbered 2, after V lost 3 bases and J lost 1 base. CDR3 length: 16 amino acids. CDR3 nucleotide sequence: TGTGCCAGCAGCTTTAGACTAGCGGGAGGCACAGATACGCAGTATTTT. Residues: CASSFRLAGGTDTQYF.

This clone was recorded a few times. The V gene is TRBV7-2, the J gene TRBJ2-3; 7 positions match TRBD2. The CDR3 totals 17 residues. Unmatched junction bases numbered 13, after V lost 3 bases and J lost 4 bases. Germline CDR1 and CDR2: SGHTA and FQGNSA. This CDR3 reads CASSLGGRGGKADTQYF. DNA for the CDR3: TGTGCCAGCAGCTTGGGAGGGAGGGGTGGAAAGGCAGATACGCAGTATTTT.